This T cell receptor beta chain comes out of a study of T cell changes during pregnancy in multiple sclerosis (dated by TCRdb to between 2017 and 2020). With regard to the full study: Changes in the T cell repertoire over the course of pregnancy were examined in this study in women with multiple sclerosis.

From the germline V gene, CDR1 is MNHEY and CDR2 is SVGAGI. V was cut back by 5 bases and J by 4 bases, leaving a gap of 11 bases between them. From its cysteine to its phenylalanine, the CDR3 spans 13 amino acids. Only the CDR3 region is kept as DNA, spanning 39 bases read in frame from base 1. As regards this clone: There is no known antigen for this receptor. The record has no base qualities; no much larger clone is one base away.

Library creation used the immunoSEQ multiplex PCR assay. TCRdb took this table from immuneACCESS and kept in-frame rearrangements with V and J called. Such tables lack part of the clones; where checked against another copy, unresolved V genes explain under half of the gap, and the rest is unexplained. The sample table records tens of thousands of clones; about nine tenths of these occur just once. More than 1.4% of the sample is in the top ten clones. The rearrangement combines TRBV6-5 with TRBJ1-1; the D segment cannot be called with confidence. The source is a female donor with multiple sclerosis, enrolled in a pregnancy study. Sequences were derived from peripheral blood, sampled in the third trimester of pregnancy. The DNA reads TGTGCCAGCAGTGCGGGGTGGAGCACTGAAGCTTTCTTT. Translation gives CASSAGWSTEAFF.